The source of this TCR beta chain is a study of shared clonotypes between healthy human individuals. Study-wide context: The study drew on a couple of women and three men aged 18 to 49 as donors. The study used three CD4 naive, three CD4 memory, two CD8 naive and one CD8 memory plate per donor. Study-wide findings and caveats: Naive CD4 clonotypes were shared across several donors at about 5%.

V lost 0 bases to trimming and J lost 1 base; unmatched junction nucleotides: 7. The CDR3 extends over 17 amino acids. Germline V gene lookup returns CDR1 LGHNA and CDR2 YSLEER. Note on this clone: Its cognate antigen is unknown.

Positive CCR7 selection of CD45RO-negative cells yielded the naive CD8 cells, and terminally differentiated effector memory CD45RA+ cells were excluded. All the donors were Caucasian adults who lived in Nashville, Tennessee. The table came from immunoSEQ multiplex PCR; TCRdb's copy has only in-frame clones and leaves some out. The sample has around 2,100,000 clones, around 96% seen once. The chain combines TRBV4-3 with TRBJ2-7; 9 positions match TRBD2. The TCR comes from a man aged 18 to 29 in good health. The sequencing input was naive CD8+ T cells sorted from blood. DNA of the CDR3: TGCGCCAGCAGCCAAGATCTGGCGGGAGGGCCTTCCTACGAGCAGTACTTC. It yields the protein CASSQDLAGGPSYEQYF.